These T cell receptor beta chains were read from a single sample in a study of shared clonotypes between healthy human individuals. Produced via immunoSEQ multiplex PCR; TCRdb's table is partial and in-frame only. The data contain 850,000 to 1,100,000 clones, 70% to 80% of them singletons. The sample consisted of memory CD4+ T cells from PBMCs. These receptors all come from a man aged 18 to 30 in good health. Some clones in this sample may be carry-over from other donors' samples. Each CDR3 is given with its conserved first and last residue. Each record gives: V gene, J gene, clone size, CDR3 protein. Expanded clones are given a class, and other clones once, few, many or no size at all.

>TRBV10-1|TRBJ2-1|once
CASSAGKYNEQFF
>TRBV28|TRBJ2-2|.
CASSSPGLVGTGELFF
>TRBV9|TRBJ1-1|.
CASRPQANTEAFF
>TRBV7-2|.|.
CASSLALAGREQYF
>TRBV19|TRBJ2-2|few
CASSNKPNAGELFF
>TRBV5-1|TRBJ1-2|.
CASSLDGQPGYTF
>TRBV4-2|TRBJ2-3|.
CASSHPPGTSADTQYF
>TRBV6-1|TRBJ2-1|.
CASILRTVNNEQFF
>TRBV6-1|TRBJ2-4|.
CASTHDPTGRDIQYF
>TRBV6-1|TRBJ1-3|.
CASSGTGSSGNTIYF
>TRBV5-1|TRBJ1-1|.
CASSLEVANTEAFF